The clone carrying this TCR beta chain came up many times. This entry belongs to a study of CD8 T cells in ankylosing spondylitis. TCRdb reanalysed the 5' RACE reads using MiXCR and keeps one entry per CDR3 protein. The sample has about 130,000 distinct CDR3 sequences, 6% to 8.5% seen once; the top ten hold around 12%. This CDR3 spans 13 amino acids. Trimming cost V 1 base and J 7 bases, with 9 bases left between them. Looked up from germline, CDR1 is SGDLS and CDR2 is YYNGEE. The sample was blood, either unsorted or a sorted T cell fraction (not recorded which). The chain couples TRBV9 to TRBJ2-1; D remains unclear. This TCR derives from a female donor with ankylosing spondylitis or in good health (not recorded which). The CDR3 DNA is TGTGCCAGCAGCGTATCTGGGTTGAATGAGCAGTTCTTC. Protein product: CASSVSGLNEQFF.